What follows are 15 T cell receptor beta chains derived from one specimen sequenced in a study of T-cell memory formation after mild COVID-19 (TCRdb year 2021). Library method: 5' RACE. Sequenced on an Illumina NovaSeq 6000. TCRdb reworked the public reads: Q25 trimming with fastp, MiXCR clone assembly, productive beta chains retained. All rows with the same CDR3 protein become a single entry with the most common DNA and genes. This sample lists 400,000 to 550,000 distinct CDR3 sequences; about 23% were detected once. Under 15% of the sample belongs to the ten largest clones. Source material: PBMCs or a T cell subset sorted from them (not recorded which). The receptors originated from an adult woman who had mild COVID-19 (a few samples of this study predate the infection). The sample titles of this study are shuffled in the database, so cell type and time point are left out; the donor was told from shared clones.

J is TRBJ2-1 and V is TRBV7-6; 10 bases fit TRBD2. This CDR3 contains 15 residues. Trimming removed 1 base from V and 4 bases from J; junction bases left unmatched: 1. Germline values: CDR1 SGHVS, CDR2 FNYEAQ. The CDR3 DNA sequence: TGTGCCAGCAGCTTAGTGACTAGCGGGTACAATGAGCAGTTCTTC. Protein product: CASSLVTSGYNEQFF.

This clonotype was observed a few times. The chain couples TRBV7-9 to TRBJ1-5, with D unresolved. CDR3 size: 17 residues. CDR1 and CDR2 (germline): SEHNR, FQNEAQ (reference sequence). V gave up 1 base and J gave up 2 bases, with 15 bases separating them. The CDR3: CASSLEGSRWGNQPQHF. For the CDR3, the DNA is TGTGCCAGCAGCTTAGAAGGATCCAGATGGGGCAATCAGCCCCAGCATTTT.

This clonotype was seen only a few times. V gene TRBV6-6 combines with J gene TRBJ2-7; D remains unclear. V was pared by 8 bases and J by 6 bases, with 14 bases between. The CDR3 is 12 amino acids. Germline CDR1 and CDR2: MNHNY and SVGAGI (reference sequence). In DNA form, the CDR3 reads TGTGCCAGCGGTTCTGTTCCCCGCGAGCAGTACTTC. It is translated as CASGSVPREQYF.

The gene calls are TRBV24-1 and TRBJ2-2; D may be TRBD2 (5 bases). CDR1 and CDR2 (germline): KGHDR, SFDVKD. V was clipped by 3 bases and J by 2 bases, with 9 bases between them. The CDR3 is made up of 15 amino acids. CDR3 in amino acids: CATSDNGVNTGELFF. The CDR3 DNA reads TGTGCCACCAGTGATAACGGGGTCAACACCGGGGAGCTGTTTTTT.

This clonotype was seen only a few times. The chain couples TRBV6-6 to TRBJ2-1, with 9 bases that match TRBD2. The J segment lost 7 bases and the V segment lost 5 bases, leaving 6 bases of the junction unmatched. The V gene's germline CDR1 is MNHNY and CDR2 SVGAGI (reference sequence). The CDR3 has 14 amino acids. CDR3 loop: CASSPREGLNEQFF. Here the CDR3 DNA reads TGTGCCAGCAGTCCGCGGGAGGGGCTTAATGAGCAGTTCTTC.

The table lists this clonotype with a few counts. Here the CDR3 DNA reads TGTGCCAGCAGCCCAGGGGCTGGGACAGGGTCCGAGCAGTACTTC. This encodes CASSPGAGTGSEQYF. This rearrangement joins TRBV7-6 to TRBJ2-7, with 9 nucleotides matching TRBD1. This CDR3 has 15 residues. The V segment lost 5 bases and the J segment 6 bases; nucleotides outside the gene matches: 11. CDR1 SGHVS and CDR2 FNYEAQ come from the germline V gene.

The rearrangement uses TRBV24-1 and TRBJ2-1; a weak D match, TRBD2 (5 bases). Trimming removed 2 bases from V and 0 bases from J, with 16 bases in between. The CDR3 extends over 18 amino acids. The germline gives CDR1 KGHDR, CDR2 SFDVKD. This CDR3 reads CATSDSSTTVGSYNEQFF. CDR3 bases: TGTGCCACCAGTGATTCCTCGACTACAGTTGGCTCCTACAATGAGCAGTTCTTC.

This clonotype appeared a few times. This sequence joins TRBV20-1 and TRBJ1-3; the match to TRBD1 covers 10 bases. V was pared by 3 bases and J by 3 bases, with 2 bases of the junction left unmatched. From germline, CDR1 is DFQATT and CDR2 SNEGSKA (reference sequence). CDR3 length: 14 residues. The CDR3 here is CSARGQGNGNTIYF. For the CDR3, the DNA is TGCAGTGCTAGGGGACAGGGGAATGGAAACACCATATATTTT.

This clonotype has just a few counts. This rearrangement joins TRBV12-3 or TRBV12-4 to TRBJ2-3, with TRBD2 identical over 11 bases. The CDR3 length is 15 residues. J was trimmed by 6 bases and V by 6 bases; bases with no gene match: 8. The CDR3 is CASSLIAGGGDTQYF. CDR3 DNA sequence: TGTGCCAGCAGCCTAATAGCGGGAGGGGGGGATACGCAGTATTTT.

This clonotype was counted only a few times. The chain is built from TRBV12-3 or TRBV12-4 and TRBJ1-2; D might be TRBD1 (5 bases). The length of the CDR3 is 14 residues. V lost 4 bases, J lost 3 bases, and 12 bases lay in between. CDR3 DNA: TGTGCCAGCAGTTCCCAGAGCAGGGACTATGGCTACACCTTC. It specifies CASSSQSRDYGYTF.

The table lists this clonotype with a few counts. The CDR3 spells CASSRSGSGRLSYNEQFF. In nucleotides, the CDR3 is TGTGCCAGCAGCCGCTCTGGTAGCGGGAGATTGTCCTACAATGAGCAGTTCTTC. The chain joins TRBV7-9 to TRBJ2-1, with TRBD2 identical over 9 bases. This CDR3 has 18 residues. V trimming: 5 bases; J trimming: 1 base; junction bases outside the gene matches: 12. Per the germline V gene, CDR1 is SEHNR and CDR2 is FQNEAQ (reference sequence).

The chain joins TRBV4-3 to TRBJ1-2, with a tentative D call TRBD1 (6 bases). V was trimmed by 0 bases and J by 3 bases, leaving 11 bases between them. Germline-derived CDR1 and CDR2 are LGHNA and YSLEER. This CDR3 contains 15 residues. The CDR3 DNA reads TGCGCCAGCAGCCAAGATCGAGAGGGGGACTATGGCTACACCTTC. Protein sequence: CASSQDREGDYGYTF.

The genes are TRBV12-3 or TRBV12-4 and TRBJ1-1, with D possibly matching TRBD1 (6 bases). Trimming cost V 5 bases and J 11 bases, with 15 bases left between them. The CDR3 extends over 12 amino acids. The CDR3 coding sequence is TGTGCCAGCAGTCCGACAGGTTTGTTGGCTTTCTTT. It specifies CASSPTGLLAFF.

A few counts support this clonotype. The rearrangement uses TRBV20-1 and TRBJ2-2; the D gene is possibly TRBD1 (6 bases). V was cut by 3 bases and J by 2 bases, with 13 bases left in between. Germline V CDR1 and CDR2: DFQATT, SNEGSKA (reference sequence). The CDR3 loop spans 15 amino acids. CDR3 amino acids: CSARVEGTNTGELFF. CDR3 bases: TGCAGTGCTAGGGTTGAAGGGACAAACACCGGGGAGCTGTTTTTT.

This clonotype was counted ten times or more. The chain carries TRBV5-1 and TRBJ2-1; 12 nucleotides agree with TRBD2. Germline V lookup: CDR1 SGHRS, CDR2 YFSETQ. There are 15 residues in the CDR3. The V segment lost 0 bases and the J segment 7 bases; nucleotides outside the gene matches: 2. The CDR3 bases are TGCGCCAGCAGCTTGGCGACTAGCGGGGGAAATGAGCAGTTCTTC. It is translated as CASSLATSGGNEQFF.